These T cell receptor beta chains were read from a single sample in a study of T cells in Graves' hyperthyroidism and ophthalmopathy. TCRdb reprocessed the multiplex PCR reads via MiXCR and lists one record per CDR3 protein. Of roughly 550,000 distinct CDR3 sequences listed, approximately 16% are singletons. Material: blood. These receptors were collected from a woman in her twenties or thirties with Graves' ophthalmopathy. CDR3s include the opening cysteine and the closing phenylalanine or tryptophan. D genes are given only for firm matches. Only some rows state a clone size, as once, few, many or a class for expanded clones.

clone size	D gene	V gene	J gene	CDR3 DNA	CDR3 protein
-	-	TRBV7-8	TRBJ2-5	TGTGCCAGCAGCTTTATCGGGCCTCAAGAGACCCAGTACTTC	CASSFIGPQETQYF
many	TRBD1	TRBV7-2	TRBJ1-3	TGTGCCAGCAGCCGGGGGGACCAGGGGGCGCTGGGAAACACCATATATTTT	CASSRGDQGALGNTIYF
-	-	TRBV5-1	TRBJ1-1	TGCGCCGGCCGGGAACAGATGAACACTGAAGCTTTCTTT	CAGREQMNTEAFF
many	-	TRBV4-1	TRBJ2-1	TGCGCCAGCAGCCGGGTCGTGGGCGATGAGCAGTTCTTC	CASSRVVGDEQFF
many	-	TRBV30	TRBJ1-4	TGTGCCTGGAGTGGCCAGGGGAGGGAAAAACTGTTTTTT	CAWSGQGREKLFF
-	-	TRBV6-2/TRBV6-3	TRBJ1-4	TGTGCCAGCAGCTTGTTCGCTAGACAGGACCCAGCTAATGAAAAACTGTTTTTT	CASSLFARQDPANEKLFF
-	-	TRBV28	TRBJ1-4	TGTGCCAGCAGTTTAGCGACGGAAAAACTGTTTTTT	CASSLATEKLFF
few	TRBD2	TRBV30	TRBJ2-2	TGTGCCTGGAGTGTCACGGCGGGAGGTCTGGCCGGGGAGCTGTTTTTT	CAWSVTAGGLAGELFF
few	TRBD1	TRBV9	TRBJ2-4	TGTGCCAGCAGCGTTGGGACAGGGAGAAACATTCAGTACTTC	CASSVGTGRNIQYF
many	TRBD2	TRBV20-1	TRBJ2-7	TGCAGTGCTGAAACTAGCGGGAGTACCACTTACGAGCAGTACTTC	CSAETSGSTTYEQYF
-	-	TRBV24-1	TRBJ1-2	TGTGCCACCAGTGAGCCGAACAGGGAAGCGGAATATGGCTACACCTTC	CATSEPNREAEYGYTF
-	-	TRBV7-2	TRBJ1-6	TGTGCCAGCAGCTTAGGACCGTCGACCTCTCATTCACCCCTCCACTTT	CASSLGPSTSHSPLHF
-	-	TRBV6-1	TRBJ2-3	TGTGCCAGCAGTAACCGGGCCGTGGGCACAGATACGCAGTATTTT	CASSNRAVGTDTQYF
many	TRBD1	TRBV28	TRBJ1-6	TGTGCCAGCAGTCAGATGACAGGGGAAGGGTCCCCCCTCCACTTT	CASSQMTGEGSPLHF
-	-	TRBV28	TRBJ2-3	TGTGCCAGCCGCCCGGGACGGGCCTCGGGAGATACGCAGTATTTT	CASRPGRASGDTQYF
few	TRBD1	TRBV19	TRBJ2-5	TGTGCCAGTAGTGCCTCCGGGACAGGGGGCTGGGAGACCCAGTACTTC	CASSASGTGGWETQYF
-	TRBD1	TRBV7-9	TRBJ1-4	TGTGCCAGCAGCAAGGGGGGACAGGGGAATGAAAAACTGTTTTTT	CASSKGGQGNEKLFF
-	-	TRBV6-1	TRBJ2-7	TGTGCCAGCAGGGAAACCAGTTACGTCCCCTACGAGCAGTACTTC	CASRETSYVPYEQYF
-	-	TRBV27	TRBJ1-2	TGTGCCAGCAGTTTCAACAGTGACTATGGCTACACCTTC	CASSFNSDYGYTF
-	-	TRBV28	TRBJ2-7	TGTGCCGCCGGGCCCCCAAGCTCCTACGAGCAGTACTTC	CAAGPPSSYEQYF
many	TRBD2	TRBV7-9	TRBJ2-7	TGTGCCAGCAGCTTAGCGGGGGGGGTCGAGCAGTACTTC	CASSLAGGVEQYF
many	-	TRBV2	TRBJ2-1	TGTGCCAGCAGGGAGGACAGCCTTGAGCAGTTCTTC	CASREDSLEQFF
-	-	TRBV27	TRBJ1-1	TGTGCCAGCAGTTCGAGGGGTTCTGAAGCTTTCTTT	CASSSRGSEAFF
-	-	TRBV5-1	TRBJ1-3	TGCGCCAGCAAAGCGGGGGGGCAAAGAAACACCATATATTTT	CASKAGGQRNTIYF
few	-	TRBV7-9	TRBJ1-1	TGTGCCAGCAGCCACCCATCGGCAGGGCTCACTGAAGCTTTCTTT	CASSHPSAGLTEAFF
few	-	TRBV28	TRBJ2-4	TGTGCCCAAAACATTCAGTACTTC	CAQNIQYF
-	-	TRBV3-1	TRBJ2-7	TGTGCCAGCGCTGACAGCCCCTACGAGCAGTACTTC	CASADSPYEQYF